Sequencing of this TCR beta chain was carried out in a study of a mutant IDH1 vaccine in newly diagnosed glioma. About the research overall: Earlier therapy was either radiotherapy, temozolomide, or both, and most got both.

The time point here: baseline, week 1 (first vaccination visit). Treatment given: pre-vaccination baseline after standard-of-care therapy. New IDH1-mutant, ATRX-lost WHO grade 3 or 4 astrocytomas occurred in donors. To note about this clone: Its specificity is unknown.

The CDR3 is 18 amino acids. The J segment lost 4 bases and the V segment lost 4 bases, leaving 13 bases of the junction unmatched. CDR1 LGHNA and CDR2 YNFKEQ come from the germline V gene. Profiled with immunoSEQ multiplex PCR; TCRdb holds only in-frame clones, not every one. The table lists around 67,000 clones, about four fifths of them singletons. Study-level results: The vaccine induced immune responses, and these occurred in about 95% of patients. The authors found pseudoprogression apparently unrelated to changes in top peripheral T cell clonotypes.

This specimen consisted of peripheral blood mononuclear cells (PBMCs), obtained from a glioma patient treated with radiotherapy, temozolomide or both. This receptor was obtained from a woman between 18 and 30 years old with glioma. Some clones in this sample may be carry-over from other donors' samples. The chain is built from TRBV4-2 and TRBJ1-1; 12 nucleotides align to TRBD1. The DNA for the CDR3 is TGTGCCAGCAGCCTAACGCTCCCGGGACAGGGGGCGAGCACTGAAGCTTTCTTT. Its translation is CASSLTLPGQGASTEAFF.